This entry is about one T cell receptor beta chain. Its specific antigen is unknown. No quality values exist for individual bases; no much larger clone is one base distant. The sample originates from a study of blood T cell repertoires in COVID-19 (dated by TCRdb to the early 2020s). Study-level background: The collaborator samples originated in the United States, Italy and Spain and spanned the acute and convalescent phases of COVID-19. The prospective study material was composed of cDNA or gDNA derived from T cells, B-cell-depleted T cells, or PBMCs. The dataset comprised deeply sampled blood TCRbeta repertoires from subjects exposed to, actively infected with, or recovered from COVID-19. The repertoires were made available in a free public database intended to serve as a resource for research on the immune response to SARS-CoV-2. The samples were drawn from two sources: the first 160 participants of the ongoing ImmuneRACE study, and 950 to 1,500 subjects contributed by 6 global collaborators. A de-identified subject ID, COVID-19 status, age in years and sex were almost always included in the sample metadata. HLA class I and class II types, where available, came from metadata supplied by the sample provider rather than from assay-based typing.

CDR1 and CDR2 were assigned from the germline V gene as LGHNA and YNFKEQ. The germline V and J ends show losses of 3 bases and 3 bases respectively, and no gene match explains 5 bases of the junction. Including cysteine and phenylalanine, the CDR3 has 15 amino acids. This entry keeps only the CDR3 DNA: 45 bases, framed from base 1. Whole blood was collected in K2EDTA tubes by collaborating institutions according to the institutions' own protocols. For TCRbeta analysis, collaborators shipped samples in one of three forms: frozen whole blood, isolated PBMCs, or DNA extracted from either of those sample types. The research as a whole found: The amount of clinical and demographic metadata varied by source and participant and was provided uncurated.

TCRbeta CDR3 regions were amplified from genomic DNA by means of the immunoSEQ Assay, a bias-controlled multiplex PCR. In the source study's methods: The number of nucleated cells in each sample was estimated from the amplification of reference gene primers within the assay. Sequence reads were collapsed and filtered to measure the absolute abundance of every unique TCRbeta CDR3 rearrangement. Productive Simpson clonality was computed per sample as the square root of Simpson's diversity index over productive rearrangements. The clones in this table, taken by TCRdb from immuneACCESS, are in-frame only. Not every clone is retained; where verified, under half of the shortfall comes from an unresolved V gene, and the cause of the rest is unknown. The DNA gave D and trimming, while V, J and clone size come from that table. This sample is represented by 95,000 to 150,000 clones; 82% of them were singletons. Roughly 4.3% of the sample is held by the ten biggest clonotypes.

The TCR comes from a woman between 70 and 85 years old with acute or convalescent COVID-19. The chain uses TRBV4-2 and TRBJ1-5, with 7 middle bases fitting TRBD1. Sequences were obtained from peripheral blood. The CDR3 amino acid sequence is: CASSQDGQDNQPQHF. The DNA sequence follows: TGTGCCAGCAGCCAGGACGGACAGGACAATCAGCCCCAGCATTTT.